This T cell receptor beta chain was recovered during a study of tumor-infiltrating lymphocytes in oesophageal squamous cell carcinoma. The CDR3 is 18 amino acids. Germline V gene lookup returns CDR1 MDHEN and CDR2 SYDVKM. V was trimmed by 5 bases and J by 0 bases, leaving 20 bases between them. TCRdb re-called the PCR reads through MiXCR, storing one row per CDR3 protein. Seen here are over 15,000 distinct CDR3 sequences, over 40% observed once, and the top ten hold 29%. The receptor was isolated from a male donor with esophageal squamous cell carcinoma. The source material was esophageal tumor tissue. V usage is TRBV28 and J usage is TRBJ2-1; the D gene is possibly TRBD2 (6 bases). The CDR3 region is CASSTAGFRASSYNEQFF. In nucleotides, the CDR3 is TGTGCCAGCAGTACGGCGGGATTTAGGGCTAGCTCCTACAATGAGCAGTTCTTC.